The clone carrying this T cell receptor (beta chain) came up a few times. Its antigen is unidentified. These data come from a study of T cells in localized non-small cell lung cancer. V was trimmed by 0 bases and J by 3 bases, leaving 7 bases between them. Germline V gene lookup returns CDR1 SGDLS and CDR2 YYNGEE. The CDR3 contains 13 residues. Study observations and caveats: Uninvolved adjacent lung showed higher T cell clonality than tumor. Sequencing involved a lone tumor region, leaving heterogeneity possible. Longer overall survival associated with higher blood T cell density; shorter survival with higher adjacent-lung clonality.

TCRdb keeps only in-frame clones here, not all; method: immunoSEQ multiplex PCR. The sample has more than 12,000 clones, about four fifths seen once. The input for sequencing was peripheral blood, taken before any cancer treatment. V usage is TRBV9 and J usage is TRBJ2-7; D is ambiguous. This TCR was recovered from an older female donor with stage I squamous cell lung carcinoma. CDR3 protein: CASSVALGYEQYF. The CDR3, as DNA: TGTGCCAGCAGCGTAGCTCTCGGCTACGAGCAGTACTTC.